Sequencing of this T cell receptor (beta chain) was carried out in a study of blood T cell repertoires in COVID-19. Whole-study context: The analysed material was cDNA or gDNA that came from T cells, B-cell-depleted T cells, or PBMCs.

Original data processing: By means of reference gene primer amplification, nucleated cell counts were estimated. Produced via immunoSEQ multiplex PCR; TCRdb's table is partial and in-frame only. V and J calls and clone size follow that table, whereas D and trimming were derived from the DNA. The sample contains roughly 120,000 clones, approximately 92% of which appear only once. The receptor comes from a man in his 70s with active or convalescent COVID-19. The sample was peripheral blood.

CDR3 bases: TGTGCCAGCAGCGTGCCCCTGGGACAGAACACCGGGGAGCTGTTTTTT. Its protein product is CASSVPLGQNTGELFF. The chain uses TRBV9 and TRBJ2-2; possible D gene TRBD1, 6 bases. CDR1 is SGDLS, CDR2 YYNGEE, per germline. The CDR3 loop spans 16 amino acids. V lost 2 bases and J 1 base, leaving 12 bases between the germline ends. Supplemented by reference TRBV9 and TRBJ2-2, the full variable domain reads DSGVTQTPKHLITATGQRVTLRCSPRSGDLSVYWYQQSLDQGLQFLIQYYNGEERAKGNILERFSAQQFPDLHSELNLSSLELGDSALYFCASSVPLGQNTGELFFGEGSRLTVL.